The source of this TCR beta chain is a study of cytomegalovirus exposure and HLA in healthy donors. Study conclusions and caveats: DRB1 showed the most TCR associations and HLA-C the fewest in a later analysis, as rates varied by HLA locus. A list of approximately 160 TCR beta chains associated with cytomegalovirus was given.

Trimming cost V 2 bases and J 0 bases, with 8 bases left between them. Germline V gene data show CDR1 as SGHRS and CDR2 as YFSETQ. This CDR3 is built from 14 residues. This clone was detected only once. Its target is not known. This PCR relied on a set of 60 Vbeta primers and 13 Jbeta primers. The method was immunoSEQ multiplex PCR; TCRdb's version includes in-frame clones alone and lacks a portion of them. This table has about 130,000 clones, 66% appearing once. The chain uses TRBV5-1 and TRBJ1-2; tentatively, D is TRBD1 (6 bases). The sequenced sample consisted of PBMCs. This TCR derives from a human donor in good health. CDR3 DNA: TGCGCCAGCAGCTTACAGGGTTCTAACTATGGCTACACCTTC. The encoded protein is CASSLQGSNYGYTF. Filled out from reference TRBV5-1 and TRBJ1-2, the complete variable domain reads KAGVTQTPRYLIKTRGQQVTLSCSPISGHRSVSWYQQTPGQGLQFLFEYFSETQRNKGNFPGRFSGRQFSNSRSEMNVSTLELGDSALYLCASSLQGSNYGYTFGSGTRLTVV.